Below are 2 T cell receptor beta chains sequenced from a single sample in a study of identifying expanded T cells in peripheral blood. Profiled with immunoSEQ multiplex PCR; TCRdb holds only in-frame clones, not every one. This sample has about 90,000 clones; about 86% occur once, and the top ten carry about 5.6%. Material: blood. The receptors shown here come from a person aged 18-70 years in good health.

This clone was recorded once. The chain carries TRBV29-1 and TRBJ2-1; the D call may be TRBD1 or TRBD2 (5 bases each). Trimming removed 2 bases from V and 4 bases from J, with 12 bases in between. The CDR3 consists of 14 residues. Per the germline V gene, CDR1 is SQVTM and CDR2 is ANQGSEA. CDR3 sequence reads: CSVEFGTIYNEQFF. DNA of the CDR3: TGCAGCGTTGAATTCGGGACGATATACAATGAGCAGTTCTTC.

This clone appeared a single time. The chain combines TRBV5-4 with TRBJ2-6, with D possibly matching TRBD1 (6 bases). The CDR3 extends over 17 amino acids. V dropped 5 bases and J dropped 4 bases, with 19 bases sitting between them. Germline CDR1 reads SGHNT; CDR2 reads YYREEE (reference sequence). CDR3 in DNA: TGTGCCAGCAGTAGACAGGACGCGCTCCGAGGGGCCAACGTCCTGACTTTC. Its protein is CASSRQDALRGANVLTF.